The present TCR beta chain was sequenced within a study of Graves' ophthalmopathy and Graves' hyperthyroidism. Amplifying from RNA transcripts, the study obtained TCR beta CDR3 regions. HTBI primers primed a first-round RT-PCR, and a second-round multiplex PCR followed. Via MiXCR, TCRdb re-called the multiplex PCR reads, giving one row per CDR3 protein. The table lists about 1.1 million distinct CDR3 sequences, 35% to 40% of them singletons. Germline trimming cut 2 bases from V and 2 bases from J; bases unmatched to any gene: 14. The CDR3 spans 19 residues. In germline, CDR1 is ENHRY, CDR2 SYGVKD. Other autoimmune diseases, uncontrolled infections, pregnancy or lactation ruled patients out of participation. This clonotype has a count of ten or more.

The specimen sequenced was peripheral blood or thyroid tissue (not recorded which). V usage is TRBV10-3 and J usage is TRBJ1-5; the match to TRBD1 covers 8 bases. The receptor comes from an adult man with Graves' hyperthyroidism. The CDR3 here is CAISELWADREGGNQPQHF. DNA for the CDR3: TGTGCCATCAGTGAGCTTTGGGCGGACAGGGAGGGAGGCAATCAGCCCCAGCATTTT.